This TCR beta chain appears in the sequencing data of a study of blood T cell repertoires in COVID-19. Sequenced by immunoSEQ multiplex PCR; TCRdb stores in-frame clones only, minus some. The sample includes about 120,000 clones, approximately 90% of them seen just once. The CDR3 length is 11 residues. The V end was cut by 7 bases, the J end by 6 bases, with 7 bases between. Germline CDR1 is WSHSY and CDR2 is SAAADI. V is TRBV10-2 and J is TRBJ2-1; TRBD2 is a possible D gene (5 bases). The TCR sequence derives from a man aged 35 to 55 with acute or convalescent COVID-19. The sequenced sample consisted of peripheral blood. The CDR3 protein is CASIRGNEQFF. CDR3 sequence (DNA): TGCGCCAGCATCCGGGGCAATGAGCAGTTCTTC.